The source of this T cell receptor (beta chain) is a study of CD8 T cells in Susac syndrome (dated by TCRdb to about 2019). Turning to the overall study: Among the sequenced Susac syndrome patients, about 6 had clinically active disease and roughly eight were in clinical remission. At the time of blood withdrawal, Susac syndrome patients were either therapy-naive, taking corticosteroids (with some also receiving IVIg), or on IVIg alone. The study used repertoire sequencing to test whether antigen drove CD8+ T cell activation and differentiation in Susac syndrome.

Peripheral blood CD8+ and CD4+ T cells from healthy donors, Susac syndrome patients and multiple sclerosis patients were profiled by high-throughput TCR beta sequencing. The Susac syndrome patients fulfilled recently defined diagnostic criteria for either definite or probable disease. Bulk CD8+ and CD4+ T cells were purified by magnetic negative isolation, whereas CD8+ TEMRA cells were enriched by FACS. Blood was collected in EDTA tubes and processed within 24 hours, with PBMCs isolated through density gradient centrifugation. PBMCs destined for TCR sequencing were cryopreserved in liquid nitrogen and later thawed in a 37 °C water bath. The sorted or isolated CD4+, CD8+ and CD8+ TEMRA cells reached a purity of at least 90%. RNA was extracted with the RNeasy kit and roughly 0.45 to 1 ug was reverse transcribed using random hexamers. The immunoSEQ multiplex PCR assay, which covers 54 Vbeta and 13 Jbeta segments, was used to amplify TCR beta CDR3 regions. Bias from PCR amplification was corrected by using a synthetic template baseline for primer optimization and for computational correction. From the authors' description of their analysis: Reads were annotated to V, D and J genes according to IMGT and were analyzed with immunoSEQ Analyzer, with only productive sequences retained. Clonality was calculated as one minus the Shannon entropy normalized by log2 of the number of productive unique sequences. Public and private clones were assessed among the 100 most prevalent clones of each patient and control. Clones were defined as Susac-specific when absent from the healthy and MS cohorts, from some 1,100 published viral clones and from other ImmuneACCESS disease sequences. TCRdb reran the public reads through fastp at Q25 and MiXCR, keeping productive beta chains. Every entry covers one CDR3 protein and lists the most common genes and DNA from its rows. The V and J calls follow TCRdb's processing rather than the paper's. This sample has under 200,000 distinct CDR3 sequences in its table, and 90% to 96% of those were observed once. Jointly, the top ten make up about 0.12% of the sample.

Overall study results and their limits: In the CD4+ T cell repertoire of Susac syndrome patients, clonal expansion was not detected. The TCR sequencing and HLA analysis was acknowledged to have included a relatively small number of individuals.

Comment on this clonotype: Which antigen it targets is not known. The sample holds no much larger clone one base away, and base qualities are not on file.

The CDR3 runs 14 amino acids, cysteine and phenylalanine included. This entry keeps only the CDR3 DNA: 42 bases, framed from base 1. Trimming accounts for 4 bases at V and 6 bases at J, while the number of junction bases matched to no gene is 8. CDR1 and CDR2, looked up from the germline V gene (reference sequence), are LNHDA and SQIVND. This sequence originates from a human donor with Susac syndrome. This sequence uses TRBV19 and TRBJ2-7, and 8 junctional nucleotides match TRBD1. Specimen: CD4+ T cells from PBMCs. Read as DNA, the sequence is TGTGCCAGTAGTACCGGACAGGGAGCACTCGAGCAGTACTTC. This yields the protein CASSTGQGALEQYF.